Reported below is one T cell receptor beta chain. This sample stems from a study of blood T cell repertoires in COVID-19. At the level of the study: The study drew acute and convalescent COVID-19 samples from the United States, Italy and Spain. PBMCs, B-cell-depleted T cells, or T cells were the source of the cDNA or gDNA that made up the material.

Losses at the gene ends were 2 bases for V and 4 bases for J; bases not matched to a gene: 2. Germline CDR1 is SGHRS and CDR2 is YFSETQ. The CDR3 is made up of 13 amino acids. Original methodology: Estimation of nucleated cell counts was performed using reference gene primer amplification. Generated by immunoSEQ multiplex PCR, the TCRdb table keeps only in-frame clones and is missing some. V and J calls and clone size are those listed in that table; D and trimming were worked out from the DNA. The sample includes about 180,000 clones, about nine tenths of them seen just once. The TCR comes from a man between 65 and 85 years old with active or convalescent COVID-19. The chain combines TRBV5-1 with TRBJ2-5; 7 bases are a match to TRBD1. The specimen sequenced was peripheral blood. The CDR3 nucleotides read TGCGCCAGCAGCTTTACAGGGGTAGAGACCCAGTACTTC. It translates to CASSFTGVETQYF.